The present T cell receptor beta chain was sequenced within a study of cytotoxic CD8 clonotypes in ibrutinib-treated CLL (dated by TCRdb to 2020 to 2022). About the full investigation: The cohort was composed of ten to eleven relapsed/refractory and about 15 treatment-naive patients; IGHV unmutated status was identified in 17 patients. Responses were partial in some 24 patients and complete in 2; after median approximately 66 months follow-up, roughly 15 stayed in remission and some twelve progressed. Response samples were obtained after a median of approximately twelve months of treatment, with a range of roughly 6 to 40 months. An average of around 260,000 productive templates and approximately 91,000 productive rearrangements was obtained per sample. Of the 86 people in the trial, approximately 26 had longitudinal samples available. Cryopreserved peripheral blood mononuclear cells were obtained before treatment, at response, and at either sustained remission or disease progression. All remission and progressive disease samples were collected while patients were still receiving ibrutinib. Overall results and qualifications from the work: Public clonotypes were rare and either contracted or stayed stable during treatment, and the rise in clonality at ibrutinib response reflected the expansion of private clonotypes. Baseline clonality was found to be higher than that of age-matched healthy donors and was strongly correlated with circulating CD8+ T-cell counts. Clonality increased at ibrutinib response, stayed stable in sustained remission, and fell back toward baseline at progression. Sampling times were not matched between sustained-remission and progressing patients, and lymph node repertoires were not studied.

The intended sense of this specimen's time point label: approximately 2 years on ibrutinib. Approximately 2 micrograms of genomic DNA were extracted from cryopreserved PBMCs for TCR beta library preparation. Longitudinal blood samples from CLL patients on ibrutinib monotherapy were analyzed using high-throughput TCR beta sequencing. The patients were enrolled in a single-center, open-label phase 2 trial of ibrutinib monotherapy. V is shortened by 8 bases, J by 0 bases, and the region joining them spans 14 bases. Reading from cysteine to phenylalanine, the CDR3 counts 14 amino acids. The CDR3 DNA has 42 bases and is translated from base 1. The germline V gene yields MNHNS for CDR1 and SASEGT for CDR2. A MiSeq instrument was used for deep resolution sequencing, which targeted depths ranging from 1 in 1 million up to 1 in 200,000 T cells, with coverage averaging 10x for each clonotype. TCR beta libraries were generated with the immunoSEQ hsTCRB Kit. Per the original workflow: Data were analyzed with ImmunoSEQ Data Assistant and ImmunoSEQ Analyzer, with V, D and J genes assigned per IMGT definitions. Clonality, with values ranging from 0 to 1, was calculated as one minus the normalized Shannon entropy of productive rearrangement frequencies. Public clonotype analysis was restricted to overrepresented clonotypes comprising at least 0.05% of each patient's repertoire. Thirteen age-matched healthy donor repertoires from immuneACCESS served as clonality controls. TCRdb took this table from immuneACCESS and kept in-frame rearrangements with V and J called. Such tables lack part of the clones; where checked against another copy, unresolved V genes explain under half of the gap, and the rest is unexplained. V, J and clone size are those of that table, while D and trimming were read from the DNA. The sample table lists 45,000 or so clones, 57% of them with a count of one. The ten largest make up around 30% of the sample.

Note on this clone: The target of this receptor is not known. No qualities accompany the bases; no much larger clone lies one base away.

This TCR was sampled from a human donor with chronic lymphocytic leukemia. The V gene is TRBV6-1 and the J gene is TRBJ2-7; the D segment cannot be called with confidence. The sequenced sample was PBMCs, obtained after 24 months of ibrutinib treatment. The CDR3 region has the sequence CASQPGPSSYEQYF. The nucleotide sequence is given as TGTGCCAGCCAACCGGGTCCAAGCTCCTACGAGCAGTACTTC.